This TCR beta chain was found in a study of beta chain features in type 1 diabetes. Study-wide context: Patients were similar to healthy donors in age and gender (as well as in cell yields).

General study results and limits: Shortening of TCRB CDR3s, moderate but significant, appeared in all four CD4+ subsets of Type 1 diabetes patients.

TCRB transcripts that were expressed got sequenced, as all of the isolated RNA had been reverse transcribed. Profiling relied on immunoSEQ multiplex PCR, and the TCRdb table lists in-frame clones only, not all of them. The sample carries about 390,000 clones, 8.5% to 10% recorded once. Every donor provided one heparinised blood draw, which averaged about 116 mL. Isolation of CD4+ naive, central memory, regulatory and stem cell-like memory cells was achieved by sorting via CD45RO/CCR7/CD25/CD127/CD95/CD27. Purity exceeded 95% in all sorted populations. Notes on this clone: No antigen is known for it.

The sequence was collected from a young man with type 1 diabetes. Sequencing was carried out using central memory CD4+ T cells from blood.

In DNA, the CDR3 is TGTGCCAGCAGCCCGCACGTGTTCTTGGGCTCTGGGGCCAACGTCCTGACTTTC. It yields the protein CASSPHVFLGSGANVLTF. J is TRBJ2-6 and V is TRBV7-3; D is uncertain. V was clipped by 5 bases and J by 0 bases, with 17 bases between them. Germline loops: CDR1 SGHTA, CDR2 FQGTGA. CDR3 length: 18 residues.